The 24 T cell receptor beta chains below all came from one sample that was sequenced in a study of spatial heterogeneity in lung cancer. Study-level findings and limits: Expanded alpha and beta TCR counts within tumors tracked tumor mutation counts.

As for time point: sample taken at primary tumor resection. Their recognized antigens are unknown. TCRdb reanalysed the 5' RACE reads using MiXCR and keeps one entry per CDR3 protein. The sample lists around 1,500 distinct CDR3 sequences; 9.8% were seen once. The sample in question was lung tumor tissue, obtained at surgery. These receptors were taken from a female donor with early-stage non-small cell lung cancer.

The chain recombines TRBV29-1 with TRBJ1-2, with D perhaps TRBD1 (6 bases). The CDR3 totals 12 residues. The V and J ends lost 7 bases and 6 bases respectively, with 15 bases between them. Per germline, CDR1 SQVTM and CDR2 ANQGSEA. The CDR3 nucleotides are TGCAGCGCCCCGCGGGGGGCGAATGGCTACACCTTC. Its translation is CSAPRGANGYTF.

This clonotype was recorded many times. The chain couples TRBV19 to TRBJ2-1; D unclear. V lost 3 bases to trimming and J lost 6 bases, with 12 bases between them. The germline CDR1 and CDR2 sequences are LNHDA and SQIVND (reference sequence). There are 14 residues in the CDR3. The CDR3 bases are TGTGCCAGTAGTATCTCGGTGGAATTCAATGAGCAGTTCTTC. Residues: CASSISVEFNEQFF.

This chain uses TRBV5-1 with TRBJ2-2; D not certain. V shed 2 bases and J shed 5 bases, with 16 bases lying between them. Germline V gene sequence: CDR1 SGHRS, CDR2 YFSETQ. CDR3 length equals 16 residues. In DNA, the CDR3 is TGCGCCAGCAGCTTTAATGAGGCTTCCGTAACCGGGGAGCTGTTTTTT. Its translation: CASSFNEASVTGELFF.

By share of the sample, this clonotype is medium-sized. Written as DNA, the CDR3 is TGTGCCAGCAGCTTAGAAATACACTCCTACGAGCAGTACTTC. Translation: CASSLEIHSYEQYF. The V call is TRBV11-2, the J call TRBJ2-7; D gene ambiguous. The V and J ends lost 0 bases and 0 bases respectively, with 6 bases between them. Germline lookup yields CDR1 SGHAT and CDR2 FQNNGV. This CDR3 spans 14 amino acids.

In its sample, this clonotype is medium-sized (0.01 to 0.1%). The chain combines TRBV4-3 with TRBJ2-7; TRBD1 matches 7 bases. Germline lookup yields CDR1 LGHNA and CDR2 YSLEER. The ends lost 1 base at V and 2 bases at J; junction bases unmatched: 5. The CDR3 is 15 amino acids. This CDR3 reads CASSQGLRGPYEQYF. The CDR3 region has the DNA TGCGCCAGCAGCCAAGGACTAAGGGGGCCCTACGAGCAGTACTTC.

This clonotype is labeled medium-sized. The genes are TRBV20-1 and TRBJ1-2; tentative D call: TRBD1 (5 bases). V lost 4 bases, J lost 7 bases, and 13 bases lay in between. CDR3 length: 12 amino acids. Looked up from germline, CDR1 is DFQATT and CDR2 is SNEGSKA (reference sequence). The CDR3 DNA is TGCAGTGCTAAGGGGTCGGGAGGTGGCTACACCTTC. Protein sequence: CSAKGSGGGYTF.

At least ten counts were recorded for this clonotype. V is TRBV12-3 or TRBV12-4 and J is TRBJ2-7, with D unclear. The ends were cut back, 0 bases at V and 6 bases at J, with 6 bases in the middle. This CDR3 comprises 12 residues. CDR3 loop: CASSLAGAEQYF. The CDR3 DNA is TGTGCCAGCAGTTTAGCGGGCGCCGAGCAGTACTTC.

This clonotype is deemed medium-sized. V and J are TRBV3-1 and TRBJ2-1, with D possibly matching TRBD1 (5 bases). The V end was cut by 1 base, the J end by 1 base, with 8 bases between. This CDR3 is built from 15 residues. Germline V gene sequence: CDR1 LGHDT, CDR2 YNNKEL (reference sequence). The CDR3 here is CASSQGSGSYNEQFF. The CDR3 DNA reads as TGTGCCAGCAGCCAAGGTTCAGGGTCCTACAATGAGCAGTTCTTC.

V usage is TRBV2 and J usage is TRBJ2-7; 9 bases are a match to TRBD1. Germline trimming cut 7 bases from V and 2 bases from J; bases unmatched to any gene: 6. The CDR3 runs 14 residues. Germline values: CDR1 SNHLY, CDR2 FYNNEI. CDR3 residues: CASIIRDRAYEQYF. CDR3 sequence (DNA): TGTGCCAGCATCATCCGGGACAGGGCCTACGAGCAGTACTTC. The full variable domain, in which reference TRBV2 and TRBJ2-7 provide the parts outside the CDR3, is EPEVTQTPSHQVTQMGQEVILRCVPISNHLYFYWYRQILGQKVEFLVSFYNNEISEKSEIFDDQFSVERPDGSNFTLKIRSTKLEDSAMYFCASIIRDRAYEQYFGPGTRLTVT.

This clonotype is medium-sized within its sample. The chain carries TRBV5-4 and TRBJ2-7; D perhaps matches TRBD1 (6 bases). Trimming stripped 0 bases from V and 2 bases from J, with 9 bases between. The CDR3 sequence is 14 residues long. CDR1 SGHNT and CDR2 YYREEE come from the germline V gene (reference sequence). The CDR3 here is CASSLEQGPYEQYF. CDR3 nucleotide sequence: TGTGCCAGCAGCTTGGAACAGGGTCCCTACGAGCAGTACTTC.

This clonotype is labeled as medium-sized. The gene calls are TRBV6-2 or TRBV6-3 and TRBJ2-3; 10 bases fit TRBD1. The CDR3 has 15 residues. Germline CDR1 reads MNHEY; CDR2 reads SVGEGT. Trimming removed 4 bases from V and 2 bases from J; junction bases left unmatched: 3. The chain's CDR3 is CASSSDRGHTDTQYF. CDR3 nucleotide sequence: TGTGCCAGCAGTTCCGACAGGGGGCACACAGATACGCAGTATTTT.

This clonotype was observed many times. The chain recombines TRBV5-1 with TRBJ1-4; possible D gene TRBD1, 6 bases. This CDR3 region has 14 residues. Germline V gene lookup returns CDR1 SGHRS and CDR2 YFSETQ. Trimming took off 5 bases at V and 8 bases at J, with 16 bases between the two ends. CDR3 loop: CASSGAGDGEKLFF. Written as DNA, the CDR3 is TGCGCCAGCAGTGGAGCAGGGGATGGCGAAAAACTGTTTTTT.

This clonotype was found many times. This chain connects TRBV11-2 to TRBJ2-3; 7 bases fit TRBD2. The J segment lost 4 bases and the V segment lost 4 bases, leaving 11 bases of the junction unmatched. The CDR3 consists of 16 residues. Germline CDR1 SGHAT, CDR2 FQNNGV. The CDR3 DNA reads TGTGCCAGCAGCTCACCTAGCGGAGAGCGCCCAGATACGCAGTATTTT. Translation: CASSSPSGERPDTQYF.

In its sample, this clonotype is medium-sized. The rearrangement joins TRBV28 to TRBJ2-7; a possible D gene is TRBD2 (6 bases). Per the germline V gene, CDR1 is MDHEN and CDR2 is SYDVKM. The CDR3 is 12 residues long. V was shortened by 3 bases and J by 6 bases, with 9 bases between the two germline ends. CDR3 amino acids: CASSLAGFEQYF. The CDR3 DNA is TGTGCCAGCAGTTTGGCGGGGTTCGAGCAGTACTTC.

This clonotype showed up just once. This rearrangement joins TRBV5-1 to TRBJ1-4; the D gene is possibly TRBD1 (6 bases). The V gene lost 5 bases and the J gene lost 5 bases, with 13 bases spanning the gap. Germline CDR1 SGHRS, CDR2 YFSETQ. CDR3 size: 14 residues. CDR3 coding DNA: TGCGCCAGCAGGAGGGGGGCCGAGAATGAAAAACTGTTTTTT. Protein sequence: CASRRGAENEKLFF.

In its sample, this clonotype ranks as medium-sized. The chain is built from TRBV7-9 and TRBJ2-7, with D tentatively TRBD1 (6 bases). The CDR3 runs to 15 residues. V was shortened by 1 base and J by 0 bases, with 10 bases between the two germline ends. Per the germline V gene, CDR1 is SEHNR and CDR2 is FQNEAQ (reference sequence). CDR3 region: CASSLGGQGSYEQYF. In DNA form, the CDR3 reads TGTGCCAGCAGCTTAGGGGGGCAGGGCTCCTACGAGCAGTACTTC. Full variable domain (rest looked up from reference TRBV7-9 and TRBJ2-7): DTGVSQNPRHKITKRGQNVTFRCDPISEHNRLYWYRQTLGQGPEFLTYFQNEAQLEKSRLLSDRFSAERPKGSFSTLEIQRTEQGDSAMYLCASSLGGQGSYEQYFGPGTRLTVT.

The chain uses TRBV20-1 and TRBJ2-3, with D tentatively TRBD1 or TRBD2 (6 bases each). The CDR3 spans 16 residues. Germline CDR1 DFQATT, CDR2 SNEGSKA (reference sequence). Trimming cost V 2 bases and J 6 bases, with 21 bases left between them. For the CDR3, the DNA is TGCAGTGCTAGACCCCCCTGGCCCAAAGGGGGGGATACGCAGTATTTT. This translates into CSARPPWPKGGDTQYF.

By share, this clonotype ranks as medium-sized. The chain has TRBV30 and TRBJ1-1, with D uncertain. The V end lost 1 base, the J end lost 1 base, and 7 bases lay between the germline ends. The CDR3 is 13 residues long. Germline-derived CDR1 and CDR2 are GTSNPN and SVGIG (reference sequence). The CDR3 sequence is CAWSGAWNTEAFF. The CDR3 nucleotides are TGTGCCTGGAGTGGTGCTTGGAACACTGAAGCTTTCTTT.

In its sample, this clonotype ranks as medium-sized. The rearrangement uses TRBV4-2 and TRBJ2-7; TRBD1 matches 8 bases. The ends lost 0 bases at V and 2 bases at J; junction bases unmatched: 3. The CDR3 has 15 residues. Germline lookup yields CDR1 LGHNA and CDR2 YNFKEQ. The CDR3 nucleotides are TGTGCCAGCAGCCAAGATCAGGGGGCGACCTACGAGCAGTACTTC. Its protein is CASSQDQGATYEQYF.

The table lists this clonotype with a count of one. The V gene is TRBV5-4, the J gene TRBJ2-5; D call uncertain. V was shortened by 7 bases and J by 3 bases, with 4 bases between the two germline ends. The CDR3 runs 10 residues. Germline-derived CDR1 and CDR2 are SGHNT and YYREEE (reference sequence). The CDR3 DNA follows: TGTGCCAGCGGAAAAGAGACCCAGTACTTC. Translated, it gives CASGKETQYF.

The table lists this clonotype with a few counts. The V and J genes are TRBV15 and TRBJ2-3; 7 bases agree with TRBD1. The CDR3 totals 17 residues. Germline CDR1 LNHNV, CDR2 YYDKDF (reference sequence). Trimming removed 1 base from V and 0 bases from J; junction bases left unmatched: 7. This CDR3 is CATSRVSTGASTDTQYF. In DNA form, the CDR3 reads TGTGCCACCAGCAGAGTGTCAACAGGGGCTAGCACAGATACGCAGTATTTT.

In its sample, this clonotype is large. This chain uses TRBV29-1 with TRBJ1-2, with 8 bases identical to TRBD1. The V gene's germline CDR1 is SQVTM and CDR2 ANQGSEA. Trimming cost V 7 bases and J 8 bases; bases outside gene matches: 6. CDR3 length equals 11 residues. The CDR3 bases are TGCAGCGCGGGGACAGGAAGGGGCTACACCTTC. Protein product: CSAGTGRGYTF.

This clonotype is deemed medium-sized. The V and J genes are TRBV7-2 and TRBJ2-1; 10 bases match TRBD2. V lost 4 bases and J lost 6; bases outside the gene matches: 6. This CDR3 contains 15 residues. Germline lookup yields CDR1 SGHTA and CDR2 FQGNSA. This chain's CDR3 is CASSSSGRASNEQFF. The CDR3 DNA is TGTGCCAGCAGCTCGAGCGGGAGGGCCAGCAATGAGCAGTTCTTC. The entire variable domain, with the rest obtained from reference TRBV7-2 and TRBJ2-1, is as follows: GAGVSQSPSNKVTEKGKDVELRCDPISGHTALYWYRQSLGQGLEFLIYFQGNSAPDKSGLPSDRFSAERTGGSVSTLTIQRTQQEDSAVYLCASSSSGRASNEQFFGPGTRLTVL.

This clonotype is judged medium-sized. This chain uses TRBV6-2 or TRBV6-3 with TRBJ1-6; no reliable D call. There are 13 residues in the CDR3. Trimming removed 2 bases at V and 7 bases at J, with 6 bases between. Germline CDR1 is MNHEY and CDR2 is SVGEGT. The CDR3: CASSYLGNSPLHF. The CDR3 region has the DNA TGTGCCAGCAGTTACCTGGGCAATTCACCCCTCCACTTT.